Presented here are 23 T cell receptor beta chains from one specimen sequenced in a study of beta chain features in type 1 diabetes. The whole isolated RNA underwent reverse transcription, so sequencing captured expressed TCRB transcripts. Clones were sequenced by immunoSEQ multiplex PCR, and TCRdb holds only the in-frame ones, with some missing. The sample carries roughly 400,000 clones, roughly 14% recorded once. Sequenced sample: naive CD4+ T cells from blood. The receptors derive from a man younger than 45 in good health.

To note about this clone: The sample has other DNA sequences that encode this CDR3 too. This rearrangement joins TRBV29-1 to TRBJ2-7; 7 bases are shared with TRBD1. The trim removed 4 bases at V and 4 bases at J, leaving 4 bases unmatched. The CDR3 totals 12 residues. The germline CDR1 and CDR2 sequences are SQVTM and ANQGSEA. The DNA of the CDR3 is TGCAGCGTTGGACAGGGTACGTACGAGCAGTACTTC. Translated, it gives CSVGQGTYEQYF.

This clone was seen only a few times. The CDR3 DNA follows: TGTGCCAGTAGTAGACAGGGCGAATACGAGCAGTACTTC. Protein sequence: CASSRQGEYEQYF. This chain uses TRBV19 with TRBJ2-7; 7 bases are a match to TRBD1. Unmatched junction bases numbered 4, after V lost 4 bases and J lost 4 bases. The length of the CDR3 is 13 residues. CDR1 is LNHDA, CDR2 SQIVND, per germline (reference sequence).

J is TRBJ2-7 and V is TRBV11-2; no clear D. V dropped 1 base and J dropped 3 bases, with 7 bases sitting between them. Germline V gene sequence: CDR1 SGHAT, CDR2 FQNNGV. This CDR3 region has 13 residues. CDR3 coding DNA: TGTGCCAGCAGCTTAGGTTTAGGCTACGAGCAGTACGTC. Translated, it gives CASSLGLGYEQYV.

The chain combines TRBV18 with TRBJ2-1; TRBD1 matches at 9 bases. This CDR3 comprises 16 residues. Unmatched junction bases numbered 11, after V lost 6 bases and J lost 5 bases. The germline V gene encodes CDR1 KGHSH and CDR2 LQKENI. In nucleotides, the CDR3 is TGTGCCAGCTCGCCAAACAGGGGGCCCAGGGACAATGAGCAGTTCTTC. Amino acids: CASSPNRGPRDNEQFF.

This clone was observed many times. This same CDR3 is encoded by further DNA sequences in the sample. The V gene is TRBV30, the J gene TRBJ1-5; no reliable D call. V was shortened by 2 bases and J by 6 bases, with 14 bases between the two germline ends. In germline, CDR1 is GTSNPN, CDR2 SVGIG (reference sequence). There are 14 residues in the CDR3. CDR3 in amino acids: CAWSLSRSGQPQHF. CDR3 bases: TGTGCCTGGAGTCTGTCCAGGTCTGGTCAGCCCCAGCATTTT.

The V gene is TRBV5-6, the J gene TRBJ2-7; D perhaps matches TRBD1 (6 bases). Germline V gene lookup returns CDR1 SGHDT and CDR2 YYEEEE. The CDR3 is 16 amino acids. The V and J ends lost 1 base and 7 bases respectively, with 21 bases between them. The CDR3 nucleotides read TGTGCCAGCAGCTTGCTTTGGCAGGGACACCTAGGTGAGCAGTACGTC. Translation gives CASSLLWQGHLGEQYV.

The chain employs TRBV9 and TRBJ2-3, with TRBD2 identical over 7 bases. V gave up 7 bases and J gave up 0 bases; unmatched junction bases: 2. This CDR3 has 13 amino acids. Germline loops: CDR1 SGDLS, CDR2 YYNGEE. The CDR3 is CASQRGSTDTQYF. CDR3 DNA sequence: TGTGCCAGCCAGCGGGGAAGCACAGATACGCAGTATTTT. Based on the CDR3 plus reference TRBV9 and TRBJ2-3, the full variable domain is DSGVTQTPKHLITATGQRVTLRCSPRSGDLSVYWYQQSLDQGLQFLIQYYNGEERAKGNILERFSAQQFPDLHSELNLSSLELGDSALYFCASQRGSTDTQYFGPGTRLTVL.

This clone was recorded a few times. The V and J genes are TRBV21-1 and TRBJ2-7. TRBV21-1 is a recognized pseudogene. This CDR3 region has 12 residues. DNA of the CDR3: TGTGCCAGCAGCAAAGTTCTCTACGAGCAGTACGTC. Translation: CASSKVLYEQYV.

The chain has TRBV9 and TRBJ2-1; a possible D gene is TRBD2 (5 bases). CDR1 and CDR2 from the germline V gene are SGDLS and YYNGEE. Trimming pared 2 bases from V and 2 bases from J, leaving 11 bases between. The CDR3 sequence is 15 residues long. The chain's CDR3 is CASSVEGKTYNEQFF. The CDR3 coding sequence is TGTGCCAGCAGCGTCGAGGGTAAAACCTACAATGAGCAGTTCTTC.

This clone was detected only a few times. This rearrangement joins TRBV7-2 to TRBJ2-5; no reliable D call. Trimming cost V 5 bases and J 5 bases, with 9 bases left between them. CDR3 size: 12 residues. Germline CDR1 reads SGHTA; CDR2 reads FQGNSA. The CDR3 region has the DNA TGTGCCAGCAGCCCCCTGCTCGAGACCCAGTACTTC. It is translated as CASSPLLETQYF.

This clone was found a few times. The V and J genes are TRBV13 and TRBJ1-4, with a weak D call TRBD1 (5 bases). The V gene's germline CDR1 is PRHDT and CDR2 FYEKMQ (reference sequence). The CDR3 has 14 amino acids. Between the trimmed V and J ends, which lost 5 bases and 5 bases, there was a span of 12 bases. CDR3 in DNA: TGTGCCAGCAGCCTCGGGACGGGGAATGAAAAACTGTTTTTT. Translation gives CASSLGTGNEKLFF.

A word on this clone: A read error may produce the germline difference seen at one junction end. This rearrangement joins TRBV4-2 to TRBJ1-1; tentatively, D is TRBD1 (5 bases). The germline CDR1 and CDR2 sequences are LGHNA and YNFKEQ. The CDR3 sequence is 15 residues long. The CDR3 sequence is CASSLIPSQQGPDAF. The CDR3 DNA is TGTGCCAGCAGCCTGATCCCGAGCCAGCAGGGCCCGGATGCTTTT.

V gene TRBV7-2 combines with J gene TRBJ2-7, with D perhaps TRBD2 (5 bases). This CDR3 contains 13 residues. CDR1 SGHTA and CDR2 FQGNSA come from the germline V gene. V dropped 3 bases and J dropped 6 bases, with 12 bases sitting between them. The CDR3, as DNA: TGTGCCAGCAGCTTTCGGGAAGAAGGCGAGCAGTACGTC. It specifies CASSFREEGEQYV.

In its sample, this clone was seen a few times. This chain links TRBV29-1 with TRBJ1-1; D is perhaps TRBD1 (6 bases). The V end lost 7 bases, the J end lost 3 bases, and 9 bases lay between the germline ends. The germline gives CDR1 SQVTM, CDR2 ANQGSEA. CDR3 length: 11 residues. This chain's CDR3 is CSGGHHTEAFF. In DNA form, the CDR3 reads TGCAGCGGGGGACACCACACTGAAGCTTTCTTT.

The sample holds a few counts of this clone. Additional DNA sequences in this sample encode the identical CDR3. J is TRBJ2-7 and V is TRBV7-9, with D perhaps matching TRBD2 (5 bases). From germline, CDR1 is SEHNR and CDR2 FQNEAQ (reference sequence). The CDR3 is 15 residues long. The CDR3 nucleotides are TGCGCCAGCAGCTTAGGTCACGGGGTTTCGGACGAGCAGTACGTC. It is translated as CASSLGHGVSDEQYV.

This clone was counted only a few times. The V call is TRBV7-9, the J call TRBJ1-2; tentatively, D is TRBD1 (6 bases). Trimming took off 1 base at V and 5 bases at J, with 8 bases between the two ends. Germline-derived CDR1 and CDR2 are SEHNR and FQNEAQ (reference sequence). The CDR3 loop spans 13 amino acids. This CDR3 reads CASSLEQGYGYTF. DNA of the CDR3: TGTGCCAGCAGCTTAGAACAGGGTTATGGCTACACCTTC.

This clone was observed a few times. The rearrangement joins TRBV2 to TRBJ2-1; no firm D call. Germline lookup yields CDR1 SNHLY and CDR2 FYNNEI. V was trimmed by 7 bases and J by 7 bases, leaving 17 bases between them. There are 14 residues in the CDR3. This CDR3 is CASIAFQVANEQFF. The DNA of the CDR3 is TGTGCCAGCATAGCTTTCCAGGTTGCTAATGAGCAGTTCTTC.

Only a few counts were recorded for this clone. V gene TRBV4-2 combines with J gene TRBJ2-5; 7 bases agree with TRBD2. The CDR3 contains 14 residues. Germline V CDR1 and CDR2: LGHNA, YNFKEQ. V was clipped by 8 bases and J by 1 base; unmatched bases: 7. In DNA, the CDR3 is TGTGCCAGCGGACCGGGACTATTCCAAGAGACCCAGTACTTC. It encodes CASGPGLFQETQYF.

The CDR3 protein is CASSGLAVLNEQFF. The CDR3 DNA reads TGTGCCAGCAGCGGGCTAGCGGTACTCAATGAGCAGTTCTTC. The V gene is TRBV7-9, the J gene TRBJ2-1; 7 positions match TRBD2. The CDR3 has 14 amino acids. CDR1 is SEHNR and CDR2 is FQNEAQ in the germline V gene (reference sequence). The V segment lost 5 bases and the J segment 6 bases; nucleotides outside the gene matches: 7.

The CDR3 sequence: CASSWQTGRNNEKLFF. As DNA, the CDR3 is TGTGCCAGCAGCTGGCAGACAGGGCGAAATAATGAAAAACTGTTTTTT. This rearrangement joins TRBV5-6 to TRBJ1-4, with TRBD1 matching 7 bases. The CDR3 totals 16 residues. Germline CDR1 is SGHDT and CDR2 is YYEEEE. J was trimmed by 4 bases and V by 3 bases; bases with no gene match: 9.

This clone showed up just a few times. Here the CDR3 omits its conserved ending phenylalanine or tryptophan, so a read error is the likely source. The DNA is left out, because the CDR3 cannot be placed on it with certainty; the CDR3 is given as TCRdb lists it. The gene calls are TRBV10-2 and TRBJ2-4; no check of the table's D call, TRBD1, against the DNA was made. CDR1 is WSHSY and CDR2 is SAAADI in the germline V gene. Ends included, the CDR3 has 12 residues. CDR3: CASSDGAGESRI.

This clone appeared a few times. This chain joins TRBV15 and TRBJ2-3, with D uncertain. Germline V lookup: CDR1 LNHNV, CDR2 YYDKDF (reference sequence). This CDR3 region has 12 residues. Deletions cut 3 bases from V and 3 bases from J, with 4 bases between. The CDR3 nucleotides are TGTGCCACCAGCAGGCTTACAGATACGCAGTATTTT. Amino acid sequence: CATSRLTDTQYF. The variable domain in full, completed from reference TRBV15 and TRBJ2-3, reads DAMVIQNPRYQVTQFGKPVTLSCSQTLNHNVMYWYQQKSSQAPKLLFHYYDKDFNNEADTPDNFQSRRPNTSFCFLDIRSPGLGDTAMYLCATSRLTDTQYFGPGTRLTVL.

V usage is TRBV6-5 and J usage is TRBJ1-2; D unclear. This CDR3 has 15 residues. V gave up 0 bases and J gave up 5 bases, with 13 bases separating them. Looked up from germline, CDR1 is MNHEY and CDR2 is SVGAGI. This CDR3 is CASSYSLAPAYGYTF. The DNA for the CDR3 is TGTGCCAGCAGTTACTCGCTCGCCCCAGCTTATGGCTACACCTTC.